The 13 T cell receptor beta chains below were found in one sample sequenced in a study of identifying expanded T cells in peripheral blood. Profiled with immunoSEQ multiplex PCR; TCRdb holds only in-frame clones, not every one. The top ten clones hold about 3.1% of a sample with 95,000 to 150,000 clones, roughly 84% of them seen once. The specimen sequenced was blood. The receptors derive from a person aged 18 to 69 in good health.

The CDR3 DNA reads TGTGCCATCAGTGCCGGGACTTTCGAGCAGTACTTC. Amino acids: CAISAGTFEQYF. V and J are TRBV10-3 and TRBJ2-7; weak D call: TRBD2 (6 bases). This CDR3 has 12 residues. The V end lost 4 bases, the J end lost 6 bases, and 10 bases lay between the germline ends. CDR1 ENHRY and CDR2 SYGVKD come from the germline V gene.

This chain joins TRBV15 and TRBJ1-1; D is perhaps TRBD1 (5 bases). CDR3 length: 14 amino acids. Germline V gene lookup returns CDR1 LNHNV and CDR2 YYDKDF (reference sequence). V lost 6 bases, J lost 4 bases, and 15 bases lay in between. The CDR3 region is CATRTEVATTEAFF. The CDR3 DNA follows: TGTGCCACCAGGACAGAGGTAGCAACCACTGAAGCTTTCTTT.

The CDR3 sequence is CASSLASGTNYGYTF. In nucleotides, the CDR3 is TGCGCCAGCAGCTTGGCGTCAGGGACTAACTATGGCTACACCTTC. The rearrangement joins TRBV5-1 to TRBJ1-2, with a tentative D call TRBD1 (5 bases). CDR3 length: 15 residues. V lost 0 bases and J lost 0, with 9 bases in between. Germline V gene sequence: CDR1 SGHRS, CDR2 YFSETQ. The full variable domain, in which reference TRBV5-1 and TRBJ1-2 provide the parts outside the CDR3, is KAGVTQTPRYLIKTRGQQVTLSCSPISGHRSVSWYQQTPGQGLQFLFEYFSETQRNKGNFPGRFSGRQFSNSRSEMNVSTLELGDSALYLCASSLASGTNYGYTFGSGTRLTVV.

The chain joins TRBV30 to TRBJ1-2, with D perhaps TRBD1 (6 bases). V was cut by 0 bases and J by 8 bases, with 13 bases left in between. CDR1 is GTSNPN, CDR2 SVGIG, per germline (reference sequence). CDR3 length: 13 amino acids. The CDR3 is CAWSVRLQGGYTF. CDR3 coding DNA: TGTGCCTGGAGTGTACGGTTACAGGGAGGCTACACCTTC.

The chain has TRBV28 and TRBJ2-6, with D maybe TRBD1 (5 bases). The germline gives CDR1 MDHEN, CDR2 SYDVKM. The CDR3 has 15 residues. The V end was cut by 4 bases, the J end by 2 bases, with 9 bases between. The CDR3 DNA is TGTGCCAGCAGTTCATCAGGGACTGGGGCCAACGTCCTGACTTTC. Amino acid sequence: CASSSSGTGANVLTF.

The chain recombines TRBV7-3 with TRBJ2-2; no firm D call. V was shortened by 3 bases and J by 5 bases, with 4 bases between the two germline ends. The CDR3 loop spans 12 amino acids. Per germline, CDR1 SGHTA and CDR2 FQGTGA. DNA of the CDR3: TGTGCCAGCAGCTTTACTACCGGGGAGCTGTTTTTT. It codes for CASSFTTGELFF.

The CDR3 reads CASSSGQGTGNTIYF. CDR3 bases: TGTGCCAGCAGTTCGGGACAGGGAACTGGAAACACCATATATTTT. The gene calls are TRBV27 and TRBJ1-3, with TRBD1 matching 9 bases. CDR1 MNHEY and CDR2 SMNVEV come from the germline V gene (reference sequence). J was trimmed by 2 bases and V by 4 bases; bases with no gene match: 3. This CDR3 has 15 amino acids.

This clone was seen only once. The V call is TRBV7-9, the J call TRBJ2-1; 7 bases are a match to TRBD1. Germline V gene sequence: CDR1 SEHNR, CDR2 FQNEAQ (reference sequence). Germline trimming cut 5 bases from V and 3 bases from J; bases unmatched to any gene: 10. This CDR3 has 16 residues. The CDR3 spells CASSPPGTESYNEQFF. The CDR3 bases are TGTGCCAGCAGCCCCCCCGGGACAGAGAGCTACAATGAGCAGTTCTTC.

The rearrangement links TRBV11-2 to TRBJ1-1; D uncertain. V was clipped by 5 bases and J by 1 base, with 5 bases between them. The CDR3 has 12 amino acids. CDR1 is SGHAT, CDR2 FQNNGV, per germline. CDR3 DNA sequence: TGTGCCAGCAGCCCCGGGAACACTGAAGCTTTCTTT. This sequence encodes CASSPGNTEAFF.

The table lists this clone with a few counts. The V and J genes are TRBV18 and TRBJ2-7, with TRBD1 identical over 7 bases. V lost 2 bases to trimming and J lost 5 bases; unmatched junction nucleotides: 3. This CDR3 is built from 13 residues. The V gene's germline CDR1 is KGHSH and CDR2 LQKENI. The CDR3 protein is CASSPTTGNEQYF. DNA of the CDR3: TGTGCCAGCTCACCAACGACAGGGAACGAGCAGTACTTC.

The V gene is TRBV5-4, the J gene TRBJ1-5; D unclear. V lost 2 bases, J lost 1 base, and 10 bases lay in between. This CDR3 is 15 amino acids long. Per the germline V gene, CDR1 is SGHNT and CDR2 is YYREEE (reference sequence). CDR3 region: CASSLGPGSNQPQHF. The CDR3 DNA sequence: TGTGCCAGCAGCTTAGGTCCGGGAAGCAATCAGCCCCAGCATTTT. Full variable domain (remainder filled in from reference TRBV5-4 and TRBJ1-5): ETGVTQSPTHLIKTRGQQVTLRCSSQSGHNTVSWYQQALGQGPQFIFQYYREEENGRGNFPPRFSGLQFPNYSSELNVNALELDDSALYLCASSLGPGSNQPQHFGDGTRLSIL.

V is TRBV18 and J is TRBJ1-1, with a tentative D call TRBD1 (5 bases). Germline lookup yields CDR1 KGHSH and CDR2 LQKENI. This CDR3 spans 14 amino acids. Trimming cost V 4 bases and J 1 base, with 10 bases left between them. CDR3 coding DNA: TGTGCCAGCTCACGACAGCCTTCGAACACTGAAGCTTTCTTT. It specifies CASSRQPSNTEAFF.

The chain combines TRBV5-1 with TRBJ2-2, with TRBD1 as a possible D gene (7 bases). Germline CDR1 and CDR2: SGHRS and YFSETQ. V shed 1 base and J shed 5 bases, with 15 bases lying between them. The CDR3 length is 16 residues. CDR3: CASSLQGGSRTGELFF. The CDR3 bases are TGCGCCAGCAGCTTGCAGGGGGGTTCTAGGACCGGGGAGCTGTTTTTT.